This T cell receptor (beta chain) came from a study of control samples from healthy donors and cancer patients. Sequencing used immunoSEQ multiplex PCR; TCRdb keeps in-frame clones, though not all of them. The sample records tens of thousands of clones, about 80% being singletons. The V end was cut by 4 bases, the J end by 3 bases, with 14 bases between. The CDR3 has 14 amino acids. The V gene's germline CDR1 is SGHRS and CDR2 YFSETQ. The sample consisted of PBMCs. This receptor was taken from a man aged 60 to 75 with head and neck cancer. This chain joins TRBV5-1 and TRBJ2-7, with D uncertain. The CDR3 nucleotides are TGCGCCAGCAGCCATCCAAAGCGAGACTACGAGCAGTACTTC. Translated: CASSHPKRDYEQYF.